Shown below are 24 T cell receptor beta chains from a single sample sequenced in a study of T-cell reconstitution after alpha-beta-depleted transplantation in children. Preparation of the TCRbeta library was carried out with unique molecular identifiers. TCRdb called the PCR reads again in MiXCR, with one record for every CDR3 protein. This table holds around 670,000 distinct CDR3 sequences, 13% found once. This material consisted of PBMCs, taken before TCRalphabeta/CD19-depleted stem cell transplant. The receptors were gathered from a girl aged 2-10 years with congenital amegakaryocytic thrombocytopenia, due to receive a stem cell transplant.

Only a few counts were recorded for this clonotype. The rearrangement uses TRBV28 and TRBJ2-7; perhaps D is TRBD1 or TRBD2 (6 bases each). Germline lookup yields CDR1 MDHEN and CDR2 SYDVKM. The CDR3 extends over 13 amino acids. V was clipped by 7 bases and J by 1 base, with 11 bases between them. CDR3: CASTEGGSYEQYF. CDR3 coding DNA: TGTGCCAGCACCGAGGGGGGTTCCTACGAGCAGTACTTC.

This clonotype was detected many times. The chain links TRBV7-8 to TRBJ2-1; 8 bases are a match to TRBD2. CDR3 size: 15 residues. The J segment lost 2 bases and the V segment lost 0 bases, leaving 0 bases of the junction unmatched. CDR1 and CDR2 from the germline V gene are SGHVS and FQNEAQ. The CDR3 bases are TGTGCCAGCAGCTTAGCGGGACTAGCCTACAATGAGCAGTTCTTC. Translation gives CASSLAGLAYNEQFF.

V usage is TRBV28 and J usage is TRBJ1-5; D is undetermined. CDR3 size: 14 residues. The V gene lost 5 bases and the J gene lost 4 bases, with 12 bases spanning the gap. Germline loops: CDR1 MDHEN, CDR2 SYDVKM. CDR3 sequence reads: CASSADVRNQPQHF. DNA of the CDR3: TGTGCCAGCAGTGCGGACGTGAGGAATCAGCCCCAGCATTTT.

This clonotype was seen at least ten times. This chain uses TRBV7-8 with TRBJ1-5; D possibly corresponds to TRBD1 (5 bases). Trimming took 5 bases from V and 5 from J, leaving 19 bases between them. This CDR3 contains 16 residues. CDR1 and CDR2 (germline): SGHVS, FQNEAQ. In DNA form, the CDR3 reads TGTGCCAGCAGCACCCGACAGTTCGGGAGCTATCAGCCCCAGCATTTT. Amino acid sequence: CASSTRQFGSYQPQHF.

This clonotype turned up a few times. This rearrangement joins TRBV6-6 to TRBJ1-1, with D unresolved. V lost 2 bases to trimming and J lost 7 bases, with 5 bases between them. CDR1 is MNHNY, CDR2 SVGAGI, per germline (reference sequence). There are 11 residues in the CDR3. CDR3 DNA: TGTGCCAGCAGTTACGAGTTTGAAGCTTTCTTT. Encoded protein: CASSYEFEAFF.

The V and J genes are TRBV4-1 and TRBJ1-1; perhaps TRBD1 as D (5 bases). The CDR3 covers 16 residues. The germline gives CDR1 MGHRA, CDR2 YSYEKL. V was clipped by 0 bases and J by 13 bases, with 24 bases between them. The CDR3 coding sequence is TGCGCCAGCAGCCAAGATAGGGTGGGACTACTCTCGGGCGTTTTCTTT. Residues: CASSQDRVGLLSGVFF.

This clonotype was observed many times. This chain links TRBV24-1 with TRBJ1-2; the D gene is possibly TRBD1 (5 bases). Trimming took off 3 bases at V and 4 bases at J, with 8 bases between the two ends. Looked up from germline, CDR1 is KGHDR and CDR2 is SFDVKD. The CDR3 spans 13 residues. Written as DNA, the CDR3 is TGTGCCACCAGTGATGGGGCCTTCTATGGCTACACCTTC. Its protein is CATSDGAFYGYTF.

This clonotype was recorded many times. The V and J genes are TRBV12-3 or TRBV12-4 and TRBJ1-4; D gene ambiguous. V was trimmed by 3 bases and J by 5 bases, leaving 7 bases between them. This CDR3 spans 13 amino acids. DNA of the CDR3: TGTGCCAGCAGTTTCTTCATAAATGAAAAACTGTTTTTT. This gives the protein CASSFFINEKLFF.

Concerning this clonotype itself: An end of the junction does not agree with germline; a read error may underlie this. The gene calls are TRBV6-1 and TRBJ2-1; TRBD2 matches at 7 bases. Germline CDR1 and CDR2: MNHNS and SASEGT. This CDR3 is built from 16 residues. In nucleotides, the CDR3 is TGTGCCAGCACGAGGGGAAAGGGACTAATCCACAATAAGCAGTTCTTC. This gives the protein CASTRGKGLIHNKQFF.

Turning to this clonotype: A much larger clone lies a single base off, so this may be a read error. The chain combines TRBV20-1 with TRBJ2-4; D is uncertain. The CDR3 length is 16 residues. Germline CDR1 reads DFQATT; CDR2 reads SNEGSKA (reference sequence). The CDR3 bases are TGCTGTGCTAGAGATCGACGAAGGATAGCCAAAAACATTCAGTACTTC. Translation: CCARDRRRIAKNIQYF.

This clonotype was seen only a few times. The chain uses TRBV2 and TRBJ2-7; TRBD2 matches 7 bases. The length of the CDR3 is 12 residues. Germline V gene data show CDR1 as SNHLY and CDR2 as FYNNEI. With V trimmed by 11 bases and J by 3 bases, 7 bases remained unmatched. CDR3 region: CAAGREGYEQYF. In nucleotides, the CDR3 is TGTGCCGCCGGAAGGGAGGGCTACGAGCAGTACTTC. Filled out from reference TRBV2 and TRBJ2-7, the complete variable domain reads EPEVTQTPSHQVTQMGQEVILRCVPISNHLYFYWYRQILGQKVEFLVSFYNNEISEKSEIFDDQFSVERPDGSNFTLKIRSTKLEDSAMYFCAAGREGYEQYFGPGTRLTVT.

This clonotype was observed a few times. The chain is built from TRBV7-8 and TRBJ1-1; 7 bases line up with TRBD1. The CDR3 spans 13 residues. The J segment lost 5 bases and the V segment lost 8 bases, leaving 8 bases of the junction unmatched. From germline, CDR1 is SGHVS and CDR2 FQNEAQ. The CDR3 bases are TGTGCCAGCCTTAACAGGGGACGAACTGAAGCTTTCTTT. This codes for CASLNRGRTEAFF.

The rearrangement joins TRBV4-1 to TRBJ1-1, with D maybe TRBD1 (5 bases). Trimming removed 2 bases from V and 2 bases from J, with 15 bases in between. Germline V gene data show CDR1 as MGHRA and CDR2 as YSYEKL. The CDR3 has 16 residues. The CDR3 protein is CASSQSGLLGNTEAFF. In nucleotides, the CDR3 is TGCGCCAGCAGCCAATCAGGGTTGTTGGGCAACACTGAAGCTTTCTTT.

This clonotype was seen more than once but under ten times. The chain has TRBV20-1 and TRBJ1-1; D uncertain. Deletions cut 3 bases from V and 6 bases from J, with 17 bases between. The CDR3 contains 14 residues. The germline gives CDR1 DFQATT, CDR2 SNEGSKA (reference sequence). The CDR3 DNA reads as TGCAGTGCTAGCTCTTCGTTTGGGTGGGCTGAAGCTTTCTTT. It specifies CSASSSFGWAEAFF.

A remark on this clonotype: This may come from a read error, since a much larger clone is one base off. The chain has TRBV27 and TRBJ2-3; TRBD2 is a possible D gene (5 bases). Deletions cut 2 bases from V and 10 bases from J, with 13 bases between. CDR1 is MNHEY, CDR2 SMNVEV, per germline (reference sequence). CDR3 size: 13 residues. CDR3 loop: CASSLRPREAQYF. In DNA form, the CDR3 reads TGTGCCAGCAGTTTACGTCCCCGGGAAGCGCAGTATTTT.

The chain recombines TRBV15 with TRBJ2-5, with D possibly being TRBD1 or TRBD2 (5 bases each). Germline V gene data show CDR1 as LNHNV and CDR2 as YYDKDF (reference sequence). Trimming took off 0 bases at V and 2 bases at J, with 13 bases between the two ends. The CDR3 contains 16 residues. CDR3 protein: CATSRDLGVWQETQYF. Written as DNA, the CDR3 is TGTGCCACCAGCAGAGATTTGGGGGTTTGGCAAGAGACCCAGTACTTC.

CDR3 in DNA: TGTGCCAGCAGCTGGGAGACAGGAGGTAGACTGAACAATGAGCAGTTCTTC. Amino acids: CASSWETGGRLNNEQFF. The chain recombines TRBV11-2 with TRBJ2-1; D may be TRBD1 (6 bases). This CDR3 contains 17 residues. The V end was cut by 4 bases, the J end by 5 bases, with 21 bases between. The germline gives CDR1 SGHAT, CDR2 FQNNGV.

This clonotype was observed a few times. The chain joins TRBV6-1 to TRBJ1-5; 7 positions match TRBD1. The CDR3 spans 15 residues. Germline assignment: CDR1 MNHNS and CDR2 SASEGT. V shed 3 bases, J shed 0 bases, and the junction held 2 bases outside the gene matches. The CDR3 sequence is CASSDTGDSNQPQHF. DNA for the CDR3: TGTGCCAGCAGTGATACAGGGGATAGCAATCAGCCCCAGCATTTT.

The table lists this clonotype with a few counts. The chain combines TRBV20-1 with TRBJ2-1; possibly TRBD2 for D (5 bases). V lost 1 base, J lost 4 bases, and 14 bases lay in between. Germline loops: CDR1 DFQATT, CDR2 SNEGSKA (reference sequence). The CDR3 is 15 amino acids. CDR3: CSARGSAGAYNEQFF. Written as DNA, the CDR3 is TGCAGTGCTAGAGGTTCGGCGGGCGCGTACAATGAGCAGTTCTTC.

This clonotype was counted between two and nine times. The genes are TRBV5-1 and TRBJ2-1, with 10 bases aligning to TRBD2. Unmatched junction bases numbered 6, after V lost 0 bases and J lost 6 bases. CDR1 is SGHRS and CDR2 is YFSETQ in the germline V gene. This CDR3 has 16 amino acids. CDR3 nucleotide sequence: TGCGCCAGCAGCTTGGCCCCAGCGGGAGGGATCAATGAGCAGTTCTTC. As protein: CASSLAPAGGINEQFF.

V and J are TRBV12-3 or TRBV12-4 and TRBJ2-1; 9 bases match TRBD1. This CDR3 spans 13 amino acids. The ends lost 5 bases at V and 7 bases at J; junction bases unmatched: 3. CDR3: CASSGTGPNEQFF. CDR3 DNA: TGTGCCAGCAGTGGGACAGGGCCAAATGAGCAGTTCTTC.

This clonotype came up many times. The chain has TRBV7-9 and TRBJ2-7, with D uncertain. V lost 5 bases, J lost 2 bases, and 10 bases lay in between. This CDR3 has 13 residues. Germline lookup yields CDR1 SEHNR and CDR2 FQNEAQ (reference sequence). The CDR3 nucleotides are TGTGCCAGCAGCCCTTCATCCCCCTACGAGCAGTACTTC. This encodes CASSPSSPYEQYF. Combining the CDR3 with reference TRBV7-9 and TRBJ2-7 gives the whole variable domain DTGVSQNPRHKITKRGQNVTFRCDPISEHNRLYWYRQTLGQGPEFLTYFQNEAQLEKSRLLSDRFSAERPKGSFSTLEIQRTEQGDSAMYLCASSPSSPYEQYFGPGTRLTVT.

This chain joins TRBV20-1 and TRBJ2-1; TRBD2 matches 9 bases. Losses at the gene ends were 1 base for V and 0 bases for J; bases not matched to a gene: 4. The CDR3 is 16 amino acids. Germline V gives CDR1 DFQATT, CDR2 SNEGSKA (reference sequence). CDR3 in amino acids: CSARVVGLASYNEQFF. CDR3 bases: TGCAGTGCTAGAGTGGTGGGACTAGCCTCCTACAATGAGCAGTTCTTC.

This clonotype showed up many times. V usage is TRBV29-1 and J usage is TRBJ2-3; D gene ambiguous. In germline, CDR1 is SQVTM, CDR2 ANQGSEA. The CDR3 extends over 14 amino acids. Trimming took off 5 bases at V and 3 bases at J, with 15 bases between the two ends. The CDR3 protein is CSVPVGSTTDTQYF. DNA of the CDR3: TGCAGCGTTCCTGTGGGATCCACGACAGATACGCAGTATTTT.